The 9 T cell receptor beta chains presented below share a single source sample, sequenced in a study of blood T cell repertoires in COVID-19. Only in-frame clones appear in the TCRdb table, and some are missing; sequencing was by immunoSEQ multiplex PCR. The sample records about 400,000 clones, approximately 85% being singletons. The specimen was PBMCs or T cells enriched from blood (not recorded which). The receptors stem from a woman aged 40-49 years with acute COVID-19.

The chain carries TRBV14 and TRBJ2-2; tentative D call: TRBD2 (5 bases). CDR3 length: 14 residues. Germline values: CDR1 SGHDN, CDR2 FVKESK. Trimming pared 4 bases from V and 4 bases from J, leaving 10 bases between. CDR3 in amino acids: CASSPLRVTGELFF. The CDR3 DNA reads TGTGCCAGCAGCCCTTTGAGGGTCACCGGGGAGCTGTTTTTT.

The rearrangement uses TRBV24-1 and TRBJ1-2; a possible D gene is TRBD1 (5 bases). Trimming shortened V by 2 bases and J by 8 bases, and 8 bases separated the two germline ends. This CDR3 has 12 residues. CDR1 KGHDR and CDR2 SFDVKD come from the germline V gene. The CDR3 is CATSDYGGGYTF. In DNA, the CDR3 is TGTGCCACCAGTGATTATGGGGGGGGCTACACCTTC.

This CDR3 reads CASSTSTGAFHYGYTF. DNA for the CDR3: TGTGCCAGCAGCACCTCTACAGGGGCCTTCCACTATGGCTACACCTTC. The chain has TRBV5-6 and TRBJ1-2; 7 nucleotides align to TRBD1. Germline CDR1 is SGHDT and CDR2 is YYEEEE. J gave up 3 bases and V 4 bases, and 12 bases lay outside the gene matches. There are 16 residues in the CDR3.

The J gene is TRBJ2-7, the V gene TRBV25-1, with a tentative D call TRBD1 (6 bases). V lost 4 bases and J 0 bases, leaving 19 bases between the germline ends. The CDR3 is 17 residues long. Germline CDR1 and CDR2: MGHDK and SYGVNS. In nucleotides, the CDR3 is TGTGCCAGCAGTGGCCTACCGGGGACACCTAGCTCCTACGAGCAGTACTTC. Translated, it gives CASSGLPGTPSSYEQYF.

This sequence joins TRBV3-1 (or the pseudogene TRBV3-2) and TRBJ1-2; 10 bases match TRBD1. With 0 bases clipped from V and 7 bases from J, the junction kept 8 bases outside the gene matches. The CDR3 is 16 residues long. CDR1 is LGHDT and CDR2 is YNNKEL in the germline V gene (reference sequence). The CDR3 coding sequence is TGTGCCAGCAGCCAAGACCCGCGGACAGGGGGTGGTGGCTACACCTTC. Residues: CASSQDPRTGGGGYTF.

The chain combines TRBV7-9 with TRBJ2-1; 10 bases fit TRBD2. After removal of 1 base from V and 7 bases from J, the junction contained 13 bases not matched to a gene. CDR3 length: 18 residues. Per germline, CDR1 SEHNR and CDR2 FQNEAQ (reference sequence). CDR3 nucleotide sequence: TGTGCCAGCAGCTTAGTAGTATTTGGGGCTAGCGGGGGTAATGAGCAGTTCTTC. Residues: CASSLVVFGASGGNEQFF.

The rearrangement joins TRBV11-3 to TRBJ1-1; D is undetermined. Germline CDR1 reads SGHNT; CDR2 reads YENEEA. Between the trimmed V and J ends, which lost 0 bases and 3 bases, there was a span of 5 bases. The CDR3 has 13 amino acids. The CDR3 DNA is TGTGCCAGCAGCTTAGACGTCTACACTGAAGCTTTCTTT. It translates to CASSLDVYTEAFF.

The chain combines TRBV4-1 with TRBJ1-4; D may be TRBD1 (5 bases). Germline loops: CDR1 MGHRA, CDR2 YSYEKL. The CDR3 has 19 amino acids. The germline V and J ends were trimmed by 0 bases and 3 bases, with 20 bases remaining between them. The CDR3 spells CASSQEPAGGMSANEKLFF. The CDR3 DNA follows: TGCGCCAGCAGCCAAGAGCCGGCCGGGGGAATGTCGGCTAATGAAAAACTGTTTTTT.

The chain is built from TRBV3-1 (or the pseudogene TRBV3-2) and TRBJ2-1; maybe TRBD2 (7 bases). The V end lost 1 base, the J end lost 4 bases, and 11 bases lay between the germline ends. The CDR3 loop spans 15 amino acids. Germline CDR1 and CDR2: LGHDT and YNNKEL (reference sequence). CDR3 protein: CASSQAGGLYNEQFF. For the CDR3, the DNA is TGTGCCAGCAGCCAAGCGGGGGGCTTATACAATGAGCAGTTCTTC.